The sequence of this T cell receptor beta chain was determined in a study of blood T cells in healthy people across ages. Regarding the study as a whole: Investigators treated diversity estimates from one million T cells as underestimates. The study found more naive CD4+ cells and higher diversity in long-lived than aged donors.

Details on this clonotype: Its antigen remains unknown.

It was with a sample-barcoded 5' primer and a J-beta primer mix that a second PCR of about 6 to 12 cycles was run. TCRdb re-analysed the 5' RACE reads in MiXCR, keeping a single row per CDR3 protein. The table records approximately 1,700,000 distinct CDR3 sequences, roughly two fifths of them present only once. This TCR derives from a human donor in good health. Sequencing was performed on blood.

DNA of the CDR3: TGCGCCAGCAGCTTGGGGGGACTAGGCGAGCAGTTCTTC. Encoded protein: CASSLGGLGEQFF. The chain employs TRBV5-1 and TRBJ2-1, with 8 bases matching TRBD2. V lost 0 bases, J lost 10 bases, and 3 bases stayed unmatched. Germline CDR1 reads SGHRS; CDR2 reads YFSETQ. The CDR3 covers 13 residues.